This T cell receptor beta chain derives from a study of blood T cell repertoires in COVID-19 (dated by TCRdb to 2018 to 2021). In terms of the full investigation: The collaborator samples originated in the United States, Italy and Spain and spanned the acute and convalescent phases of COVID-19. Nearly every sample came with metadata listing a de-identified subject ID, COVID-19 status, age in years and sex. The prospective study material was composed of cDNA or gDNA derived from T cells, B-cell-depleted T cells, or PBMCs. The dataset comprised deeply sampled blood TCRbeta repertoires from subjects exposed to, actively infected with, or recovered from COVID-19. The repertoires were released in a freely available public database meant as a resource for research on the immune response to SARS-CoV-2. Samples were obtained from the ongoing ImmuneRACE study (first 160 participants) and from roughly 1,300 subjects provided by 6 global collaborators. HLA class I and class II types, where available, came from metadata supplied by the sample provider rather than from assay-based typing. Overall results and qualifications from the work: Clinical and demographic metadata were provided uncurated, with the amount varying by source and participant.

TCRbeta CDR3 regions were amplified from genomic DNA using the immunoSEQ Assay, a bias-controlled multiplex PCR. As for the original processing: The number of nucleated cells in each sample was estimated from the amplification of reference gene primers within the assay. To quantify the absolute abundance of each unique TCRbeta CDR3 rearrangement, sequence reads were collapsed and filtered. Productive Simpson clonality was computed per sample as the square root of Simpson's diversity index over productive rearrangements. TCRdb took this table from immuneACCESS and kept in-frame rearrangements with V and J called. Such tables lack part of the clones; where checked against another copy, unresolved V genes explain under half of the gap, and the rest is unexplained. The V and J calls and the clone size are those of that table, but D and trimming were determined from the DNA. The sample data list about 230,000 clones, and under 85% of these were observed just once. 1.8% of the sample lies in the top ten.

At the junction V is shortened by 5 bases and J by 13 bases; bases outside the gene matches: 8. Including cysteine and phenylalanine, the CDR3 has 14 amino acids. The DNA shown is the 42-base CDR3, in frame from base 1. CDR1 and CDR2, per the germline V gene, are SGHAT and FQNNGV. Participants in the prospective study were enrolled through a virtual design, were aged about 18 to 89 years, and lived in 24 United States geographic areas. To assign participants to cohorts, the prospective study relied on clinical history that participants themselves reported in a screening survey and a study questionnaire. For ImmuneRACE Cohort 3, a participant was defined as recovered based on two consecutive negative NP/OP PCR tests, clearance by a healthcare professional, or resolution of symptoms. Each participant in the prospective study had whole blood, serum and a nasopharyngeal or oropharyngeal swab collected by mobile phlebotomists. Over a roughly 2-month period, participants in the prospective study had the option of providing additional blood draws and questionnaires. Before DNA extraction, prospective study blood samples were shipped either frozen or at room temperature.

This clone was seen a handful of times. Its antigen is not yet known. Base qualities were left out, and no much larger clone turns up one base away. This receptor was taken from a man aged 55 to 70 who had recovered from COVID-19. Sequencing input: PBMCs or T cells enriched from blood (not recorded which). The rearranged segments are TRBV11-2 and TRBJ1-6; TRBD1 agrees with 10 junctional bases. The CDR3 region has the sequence CASSTGTGVFPLHF. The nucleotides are TGTGCCAGCAGCACCGGGACAGGGGTCTTCCCCCTCCACTTT.